This T cell receptor beta chain was found in a study of PD-1 blockade in classical Hodgkin lymphoma. The CDR3 consists of 15 residues. The ends lost 5 bases at V and 4 bases at J; junction bases unmatched: 9. Per the germline V gene, CDR1 is SGHTA and CDR2 is FQGNSA. The assay was immunoSEQ multiplex PCR, and TCRdb's table has in-frame clones only and misses some. The profile shows approximately 41,000 clones, over 75% of them singletons. All patients experienced relapse after autologous stem cell transplantation, and brentuximab vedotin exposure was variable. This sequence originates from a human donor with classical Hodgkin lymphoma. This rearrangement joins TRBV7-2 to TRBJ2-3; the match to TRBD2 covers 7 bases. Sequenced here: peripheral blood mononuclear cells (PBMCs), sampled at baseline. Here the CDR3 reads CASSPWGGVSDTQYF. In DNA form, the CDR3 reads TGTGCCAGCAGCCCCTGGGGGGGGGTGTCAGATACGCAGTATTTT.